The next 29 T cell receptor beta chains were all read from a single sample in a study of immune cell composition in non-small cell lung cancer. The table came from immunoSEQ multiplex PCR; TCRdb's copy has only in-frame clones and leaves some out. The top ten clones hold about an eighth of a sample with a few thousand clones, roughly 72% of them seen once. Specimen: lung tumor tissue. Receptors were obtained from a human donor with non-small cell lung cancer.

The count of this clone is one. Here the CDR3 reads CSVSLVLGSYNEQFF. In nucleotides, the CDR3 is TGCAGCGTTTCACTAGTTTTGGGTTCCTACAATGAGCAGTTCTTC. The chain is built from TRBV29-1 and TRBJ2-1, with D possibly TRBD2 on 5 matching bases. The CDR3 extends over 15 amino acids. Germline V gene lookup returns CDR1 SQVTM and CDR2 ANQGSEA. V shed 5 bases and J shed 1 base, with 15 bases lying between them.

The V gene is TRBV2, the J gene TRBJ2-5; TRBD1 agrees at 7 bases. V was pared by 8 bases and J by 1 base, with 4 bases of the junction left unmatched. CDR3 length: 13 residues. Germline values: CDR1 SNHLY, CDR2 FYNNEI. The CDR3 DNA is TGTGCCAGCCGGGACAGCTTCCAAGAGACCCAGTACTTC. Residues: CASRDSFQETQYF.

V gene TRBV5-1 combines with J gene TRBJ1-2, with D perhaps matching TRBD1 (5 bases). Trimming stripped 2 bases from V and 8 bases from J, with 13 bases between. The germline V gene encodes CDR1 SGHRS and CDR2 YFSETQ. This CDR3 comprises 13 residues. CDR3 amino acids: CASSLGRVEGYTF. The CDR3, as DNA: TGCGCCAGCAGCTTAGGCAGGGTGGAAGGCTACACCTTC. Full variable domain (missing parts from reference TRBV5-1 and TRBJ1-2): KAGVTQTPRYLIKTRGQQVTLSCSPISGHRSVSWYQQTPGQGLQFLFEYFSETQRNKGNFPGRFSGRQFSNSRSEMNVSTLELGDSALYLCASSLGRVEGYTFGSGTRLTVV.

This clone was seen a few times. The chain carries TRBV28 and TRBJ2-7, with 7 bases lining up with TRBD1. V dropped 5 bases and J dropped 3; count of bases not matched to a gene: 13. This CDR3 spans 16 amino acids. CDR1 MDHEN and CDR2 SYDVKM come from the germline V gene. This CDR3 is CASSPTGPGQIYEQYF. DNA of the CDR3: TGTGCCAGCAGTCCCACAGGGCCGGGACAGATCTACGAGCAGTACTTC.

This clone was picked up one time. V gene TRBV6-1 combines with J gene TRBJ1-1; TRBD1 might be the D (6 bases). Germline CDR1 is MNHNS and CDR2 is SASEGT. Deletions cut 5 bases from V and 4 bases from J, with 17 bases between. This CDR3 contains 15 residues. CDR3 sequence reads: CASSTTHTGTTEAFF. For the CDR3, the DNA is TGTGCCAGCAGTACGACTCACACAGGGACCACTGAAGCTTTCTTT.

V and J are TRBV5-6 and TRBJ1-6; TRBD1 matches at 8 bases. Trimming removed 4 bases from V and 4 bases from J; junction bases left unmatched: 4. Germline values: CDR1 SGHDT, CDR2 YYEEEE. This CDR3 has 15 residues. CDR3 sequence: CASSVQGAYNSPLHF. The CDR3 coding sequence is TGTGCCAGCAGCGTGCAGGGGGCGTATAATTCACCCCTCCACTTT.

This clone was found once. CDR3 nucleotides: TGTGCCAGCAGCTCGCTAGCGGGAGGGCCGGATGAGCAGTTCTTC. Its protein is CASSSLAGGPDEQFF. This rearrangement joins TRBV7-7 to TRBJ2-1, with 12 nucleotides matching TRBD2. CDR1 and CDR2 (germline): SSHAT, FNYEAQ (reference sequence). With 4 bases clipped from V and 8 bases from J, the junction kept 6 bases outside the gene matches. CDR3 length equals 15 residues.

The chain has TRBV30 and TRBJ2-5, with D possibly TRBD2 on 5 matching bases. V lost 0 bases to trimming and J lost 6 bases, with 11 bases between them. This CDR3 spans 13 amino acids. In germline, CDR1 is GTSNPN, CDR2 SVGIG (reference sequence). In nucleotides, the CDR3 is TGTGCCTGGAGTGTATCAGGAGGCAAGACCCAGTACTTC. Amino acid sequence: CAWSVSGGKTQYF.

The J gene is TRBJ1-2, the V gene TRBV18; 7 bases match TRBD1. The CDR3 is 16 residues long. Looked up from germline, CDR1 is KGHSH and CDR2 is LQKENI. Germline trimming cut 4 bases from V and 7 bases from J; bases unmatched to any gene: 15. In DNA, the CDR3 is TGTGCCAGCTCACGAACGGGGGACAGCCTAAGGGGTGGCTACACCTTC. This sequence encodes CASSRTGDSLRGGYTF.

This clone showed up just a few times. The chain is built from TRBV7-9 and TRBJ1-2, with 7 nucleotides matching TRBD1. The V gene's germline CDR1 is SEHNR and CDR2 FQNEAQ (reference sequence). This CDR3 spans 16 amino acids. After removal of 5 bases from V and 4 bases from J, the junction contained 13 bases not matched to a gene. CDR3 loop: CASSPRGTATFYGYTF. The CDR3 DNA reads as TGTGCCAGCAGCCCGAGGGGGACAGCGACTTTCTATGGCTACACCTTC.

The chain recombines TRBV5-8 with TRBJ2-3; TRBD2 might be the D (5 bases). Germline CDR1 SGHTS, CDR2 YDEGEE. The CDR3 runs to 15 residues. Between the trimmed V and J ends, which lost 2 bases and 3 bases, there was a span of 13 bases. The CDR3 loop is CASSFSPPGTDTQYF. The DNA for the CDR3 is TGTGCCAGCAGCTTTAGTCCCCCGGGGACAGATACGCAGTATTTT.

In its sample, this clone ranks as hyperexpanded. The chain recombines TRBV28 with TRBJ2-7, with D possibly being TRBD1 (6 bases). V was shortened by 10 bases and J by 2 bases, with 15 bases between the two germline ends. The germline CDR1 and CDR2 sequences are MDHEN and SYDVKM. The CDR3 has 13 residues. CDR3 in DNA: TGTGCCACCTCAGAGAGGGGGACCTACGAGCAGTACTTC. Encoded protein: CATSERGTYEQYF.

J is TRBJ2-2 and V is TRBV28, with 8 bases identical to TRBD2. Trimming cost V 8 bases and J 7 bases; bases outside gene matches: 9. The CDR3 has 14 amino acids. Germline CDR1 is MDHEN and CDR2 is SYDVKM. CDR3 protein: CASRGGESIGELFF. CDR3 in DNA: TGTGCCAGCCGGGGGGGGGAGTCAATCGGGGAGCTGTTTTTT.

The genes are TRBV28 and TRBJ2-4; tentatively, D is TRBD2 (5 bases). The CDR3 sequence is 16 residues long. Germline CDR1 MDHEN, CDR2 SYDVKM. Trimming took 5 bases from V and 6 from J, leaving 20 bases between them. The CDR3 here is CASSPGIWGEVNIQYF. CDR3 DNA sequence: TGTGCCAGCAGTCCGGGTATCTGGGGAGAAGTAAACATTCAGTACTTC.

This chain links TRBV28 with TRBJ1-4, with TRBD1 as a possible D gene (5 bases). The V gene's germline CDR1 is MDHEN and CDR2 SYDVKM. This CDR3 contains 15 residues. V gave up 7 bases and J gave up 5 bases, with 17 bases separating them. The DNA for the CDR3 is TGTGCCAGCATCCTTGGGGCGGCGCCGAATGAAAAACTGTTTTTT. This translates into CASILGAAPNEKLFF.

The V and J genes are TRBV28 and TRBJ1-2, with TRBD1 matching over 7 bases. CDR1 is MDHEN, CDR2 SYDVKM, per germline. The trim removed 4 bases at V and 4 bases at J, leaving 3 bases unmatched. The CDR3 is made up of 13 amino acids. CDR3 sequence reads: CASSYGQAYGYTF. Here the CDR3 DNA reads TGTGCCAGCAGTTACGGACAGGCCTATGGCTACACCTTC.

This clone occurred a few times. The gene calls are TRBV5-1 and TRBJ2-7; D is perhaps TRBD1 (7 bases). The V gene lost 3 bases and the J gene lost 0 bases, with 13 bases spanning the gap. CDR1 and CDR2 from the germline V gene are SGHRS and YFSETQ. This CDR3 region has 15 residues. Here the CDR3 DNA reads TGCGCCAGCAGCTGGGGCGGGACAGCCTCCTACGAGCAGTACTTC. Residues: CASSWGGTASYEQYF.

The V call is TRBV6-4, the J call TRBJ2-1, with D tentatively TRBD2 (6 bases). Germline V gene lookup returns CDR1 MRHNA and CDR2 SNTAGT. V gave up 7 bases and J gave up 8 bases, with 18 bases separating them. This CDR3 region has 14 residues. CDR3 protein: CASKRQFSGDEQFF. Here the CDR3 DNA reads TGTGCCAGCAAGAGGCAGTTTAGCGGCGATGAGCAGTTCTTC.

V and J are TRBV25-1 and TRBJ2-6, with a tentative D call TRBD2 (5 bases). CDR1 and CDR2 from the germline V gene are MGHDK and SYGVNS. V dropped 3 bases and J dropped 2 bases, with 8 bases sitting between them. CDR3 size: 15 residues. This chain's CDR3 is CASSDGGAGANVLTF. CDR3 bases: TGTGCCAGCAGTGACGGAGGTGCTGGGGCCAACGTCCTGACTTTC.

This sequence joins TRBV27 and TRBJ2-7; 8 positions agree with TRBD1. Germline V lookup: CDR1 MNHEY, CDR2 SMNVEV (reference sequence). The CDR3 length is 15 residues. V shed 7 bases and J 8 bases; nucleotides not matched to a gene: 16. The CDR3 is CASKPFSGQATKQYF. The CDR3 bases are TGTGCCAGCAAACCTTTTTCGGGACAGGCTACGAAGCAGTACTTC.

The CDR3 DNA reads as TGTGCCAGCAAAGAGCGGGGCGCGGACGTGACCCAGTACTTC. Translation: CASKERGADVTQYF. This chain joins TRBV28 and TRBJ2-5; 7 bases align to TRBD2. V was clipped by 7 bases and J by 7 bases; unmatched bases: 12. CDR1 is MDHEN and CDR2 is SYDVKM in the germline V gene. The CDR3 has 14 amino acids.

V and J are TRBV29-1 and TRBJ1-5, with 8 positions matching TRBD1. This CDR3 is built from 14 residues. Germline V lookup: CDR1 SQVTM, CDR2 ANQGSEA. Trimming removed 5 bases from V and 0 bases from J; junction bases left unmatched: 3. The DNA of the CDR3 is TGCAGCGTTTGGACAGGGAGTAGCAATCAGCCCCAGCATTTT. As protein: CSVWTGSSNQPQHF.

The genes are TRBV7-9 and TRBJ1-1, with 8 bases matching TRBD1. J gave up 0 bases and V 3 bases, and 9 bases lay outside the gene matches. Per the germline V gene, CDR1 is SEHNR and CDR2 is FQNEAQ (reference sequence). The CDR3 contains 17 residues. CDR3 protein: CASSFKGQVIMNTEAFF. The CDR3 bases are TGTGCCAGCAGCTTCAAGGGACAGGTGATAATGAACACTGAAGCTTTCTTT.

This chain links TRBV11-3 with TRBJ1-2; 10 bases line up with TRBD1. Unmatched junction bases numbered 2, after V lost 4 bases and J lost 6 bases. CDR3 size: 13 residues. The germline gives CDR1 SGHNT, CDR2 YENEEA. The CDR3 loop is CASSSGTGDGYTF. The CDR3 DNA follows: TGTGCCAGCAGCTCCGGGACAGGGGATGGCTACACCTTC.

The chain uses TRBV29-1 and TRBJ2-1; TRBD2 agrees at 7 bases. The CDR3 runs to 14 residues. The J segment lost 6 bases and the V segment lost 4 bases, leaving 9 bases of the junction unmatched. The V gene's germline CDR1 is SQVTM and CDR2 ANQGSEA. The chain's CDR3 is CSVGLAATINEQFF. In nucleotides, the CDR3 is TGCAGCGTTGGCCTAGCGGCGACAATCAATGAGCAGTTCTTC.

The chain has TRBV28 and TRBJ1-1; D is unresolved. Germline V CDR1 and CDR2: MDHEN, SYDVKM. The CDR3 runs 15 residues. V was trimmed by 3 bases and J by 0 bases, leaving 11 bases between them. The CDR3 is CASSFPGSVNTEAFF. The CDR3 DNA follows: TGTGCCAGCAGTTTTCCCGGGTCTGTGAACACTGAAGCTTTCTTT.

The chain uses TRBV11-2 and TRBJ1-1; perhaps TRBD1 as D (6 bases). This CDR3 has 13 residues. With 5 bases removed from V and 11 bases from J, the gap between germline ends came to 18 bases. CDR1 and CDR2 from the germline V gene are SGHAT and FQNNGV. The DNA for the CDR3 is TGTGCCAGCAGCCCGGGACACGCCTCACCGGCTTTCTTT. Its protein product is CASSPGHASPAFF.

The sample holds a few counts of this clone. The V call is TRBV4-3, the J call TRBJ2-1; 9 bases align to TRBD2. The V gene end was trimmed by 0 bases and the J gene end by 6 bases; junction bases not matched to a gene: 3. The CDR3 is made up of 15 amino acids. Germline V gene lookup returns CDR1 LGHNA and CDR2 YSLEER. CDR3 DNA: TGCGCCAGCAGCCAAGATTGGCGGGGGGGCAATGAGCAGTTCTTC. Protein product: CASSQDWRGGNEQFF.

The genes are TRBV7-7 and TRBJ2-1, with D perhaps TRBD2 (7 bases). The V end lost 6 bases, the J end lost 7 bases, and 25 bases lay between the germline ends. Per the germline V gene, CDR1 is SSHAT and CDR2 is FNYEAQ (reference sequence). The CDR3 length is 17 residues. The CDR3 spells CASSPDGGRGRKNEQFF. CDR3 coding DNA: TGTGCCAGCAGTCCCGACGGGGGGCGGGGCAGAAAGAATGAGCAGTTCTTC.